This TCR beta chain derives from a study of T cells in Graves' hyperthyroidism and ophthalmopathy. Amplified TCR beta CDR3 regions came from RNA transcripts. An initial round of RT-PCR targeting the TCR CDR3 relied on the HTBI primer set. TCRdb recomputed calls from the multiplex PCR reads with MiXCR, one row per CDR3 protein. Of around 500,000 distinct CDR3 sequences in the sample, around a fifth were seen once. The CDR3 extends over 15 amino acids. Germline CDR1 reads LNHNV; CDR2 reads YYDKDF (reference sequence). J lost 7 bases, V lost 6 bases, and 9 bases had no gene match. Uncontrolled infection, other autoimmune disease, pregnancy or lactation disqualified patients from enrolment. This clonotype was picked up a small number of times.

The clonotype comes from a woman aged 70-85 years with Graves' ophthalmopathy. The chain links TRBV15 to TRBJ1-6; 7 nucleotides align to TRBD1. Sequencing used blood. The CDR3 region has the DNA TGTGCCACCAGAGCCGACAGGGTAGGGAATTCACCCCTCCACTTT. It is translated as CATRADRVGNSPLHF. The whole variable domain, remainder taken from reference TRBV15 and TRBJ1-6, is DAMVIQNPRYQVTQFGKPVTLSCSQTLNHNVMYWYQQKSSQAPKLLFHYYDKDFNNEADTPDNFQSRRPNTSFCFLDIRSPGLGDTAMYLCATRADRVGNSPLHFGNGTRLTVT.